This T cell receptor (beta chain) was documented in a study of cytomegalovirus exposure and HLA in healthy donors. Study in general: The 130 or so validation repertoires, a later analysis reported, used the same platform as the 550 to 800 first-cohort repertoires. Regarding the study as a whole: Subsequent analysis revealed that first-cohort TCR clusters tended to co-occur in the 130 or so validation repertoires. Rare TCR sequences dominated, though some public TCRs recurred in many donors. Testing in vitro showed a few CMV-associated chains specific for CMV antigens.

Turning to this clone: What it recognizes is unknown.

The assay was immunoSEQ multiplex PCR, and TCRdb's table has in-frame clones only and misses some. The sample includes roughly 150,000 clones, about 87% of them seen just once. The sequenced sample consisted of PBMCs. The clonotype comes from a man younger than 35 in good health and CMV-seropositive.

CDR3: CASSAPGNEQFF. For the CDR3, the DNA is TGTGCCAGCAGTGCCCCGGGCAATGAGCAGTTCTTC. This chain uses TRBV27 with TRBJ2-1, with unresolved D. The CDR3 is 12 residues long. Trimming stripped 5 bases from V and 6 bases from J, with 8 bases between. CDR1 is MNHEY, CDR2 SMNVEV, per germline (reference sequence).